These 26 T cell receptor beta chains came from one sample sequenced in a study of control samples from healthy donors and cancer patients. The assay was immunoSEQ multiplex PCR, and TCRdb's table has in-frame clones only and misses some. The table shows about 98,000 clones, with around 80% occurring only once. Source material: blood. Receptors originate from a man in his 60s in good health.

This chain joins TRBV7-2 and TRBJ2-1, with 13 positions matching TRBD2. CDR3 length: 16 residues. Germline CDR1 reads SGHTA; CDR2 reads FQGNSA. Trimming at V came to 5 bases and at J to 9 bases, leaving 10 bases not matched to a gene. CDR3 loop: CASSLGLAGSYGEQFF. CDR3 DNA: TGTGCCAGCAGCCTGGGACTAGCGGGGTCTTACGGTGAGCAGTTCTTC.

The V gene is TRBV4-1, the J gene TRBJ2-7; D perhaps matches TRBD2 (5 bases). The ends were cut back, 4 bases at V and 0 bases at J, with 16 bases in the middle. The CDR3 runs 16 residues. Germline CDR1 is MGHRA and CDR2 is YSYEKL. The CDR3 region is CASSPESGKSSYEQYF. The CDR3 DNA follows: TGCGCCAGCAGCCCGGAGAGCGGCAAGAGCTCCTACGAGCAGTACTTC.

The V call is TRBV28, the J call TRBJ2-7; D perhaps matches TRBD1 (6 bases). The length of the CDR3 is 13 residues. The V gene lost 2 bases and the J gene lost 6 bases, with 11 bases spanning the gap. The germline V gene has CDR1 MDHEN and CDR2 SYDVKM. The DNA for the CDR3 is TGTGCCAGCAGTTTACTTGGGGGCCCCGAGCAGTACTTC. Translating it yields CASSLLGGPEQYF.

The V and J genes are TRBV4-1 and TRBJ2-7; D gene ambiguous. This CDR3 spans 13 amino acids. Trimming stripped 4 bases from V and 2 bases from J, with 9 bases between. Germline V gives CDR1 MGHRA, CDR2 YSYEKL. DNA of the CDR3: TGCGCCAGCAGCCTGTCGCCGACCTACGAGCAGTACTTC. Protein: CASSLSPTYEQYF.

The chain recombines TRBV5-1 with TRBJ2-7, with TRBD2 matching over 8 bases. Germline V gene lookup returns CDR1 SGHRS and CDR2 YFSETQ. This CDR3 has 14 amino acids. V trimming: 6 bases; J trimming: 3 bases; junction bases outside the gene matches: 8. In DNA, the CDR3 is TGCGCCAGCATCCCCCAAAGCGGGAGCTACGAGCAGTACTTC. Encoded protein: CASIPQSGSYEQYF.

The chain has TRBV6-1 and TRBJ1-1, with D maybe TRBD1 (6 bases). Looked up from germline, CDR1 is MNHNS and CDR2 is SASEGT. The CDR3 has 14 amino acids. Trimming took off 3 bases at V and 7 bases at J, with 15 bases between the two ends. The CDR3 here is CASSETGSINEAFF. For the CDR3, the DNA is TGTGCCAGCAGTGAGACAGGTAGTATCAATGAAGCTTTCTTT.

This chain uses TRBV24-1 with TRBJ2-5; D not certain. This CDR3 region has 14 residues. Trimming removed 2 bases from V and 1 base from J, with 7 bases in between. Germline V CDR1 and CDR2: KGHDR, SFDVKD. CDR3 DNA: TGTGCCACCAGTGATTCACTTATCCAAGAGACCCAGTACTTC. It encodes CATSDSLIQETQYF.

The chain uses TRBV29-1 and TRBJ2-2, with a tentative D call TRBD1 (6 bases). Per the germline V gene, CDR1 is SQVTM and CDR2 is ANQGSEA. The CDR3 has 15 residues. The V gene lost 5 bases and the J gene lost 5 bases, with 18 bases spanning the gap. The CDR3 DNA follows: TGCAGCGTTTATTTTGGTCCTCAGGGGACCGGGGAGCTGTTTTTT. This codes for CSVYFGPQGTGELFF.

This sequence joins TRBV24-1 and TRBJ1-5; 9 bases are a match to TRBD1. Germline CDR1 and CDR2: KGHDR and SFDVKD. This CDR3 contains 13 residues. V dropped 9 bases and J dropped 7; count of bases not matched to a gene: 6. CDR3 in amino acids: CATRDRVDQPQHF. CDR3 sequence (DNA): TGTGCCACCCGGGACAGGGTGGACCAGCCCCAGCATTTT.

This clone came up a few times. The chain has TRBV5-1 and TRBJ1-1; no reliable D call. Trimming cost V 7 bases and J 5 bases, with 15 bases left between them. CDR3 size: 13 residues. Germline lookup yields CDR1 SGHRS and CDR2 YFSETQ. The CDR3 spells CASALGGGTEAFF. The CDR3 DNA follows: TGCGCCAGCGCCCTCGGAGGAGGTACTGAAGCTTTCTTT.

This chain links TRBV10-3 with TRBJ2-3; TRBD2 is a possible D gene (6 bases). Deletions cut 5 bases from V and 6 bases from J, with 15 bases between. Germline V gives CDR1 ENHRY, CDR2 SYGVKD. The CDR3 totals 14 residues. The CDR3 protein is CAISPDSGGDTQYF. The CDR3 region has the DNA TGTGCCATCAGTCCTGACTCCGGAGGGGATACGCAGTATTTT.

This clone showed up just once. This chain joins TRBV30 and TRBJ2-3, with D perhaps TRBD1 or TRBD2 (5 bases each). V lost 1 base and J 10 bases, leaving 18 bases between the germline ends. CDR3 size: 14 residues. Germline V gives CDR1 GTSNPN, CDR2 SVGIG (reference sequence). The CDR3 sequence: CAWSAGTQFQPQYF. CDR3 DNA: TGTGCCTGGAGTGCCGGGACCCAATTTCAACCGCAGTATTTT. The full variable domain, with the rest looked up from reference TRBV30 and TRBJ2-3, is SQTIHQWPATLVQPVGSPLSLECTVEGTSNPNLYWYRQAAGRGLQLLFYSVGIGQISSEVPQNLSASRPQDRQFILSSKKLLLSDSGFYLCAWSAGTQFQPQYFGPGTRLTVL.

The rearrangement uses TRBV5-1 and TRBJ2-7; D gene ambiguous. V was trimmed by 4 bases and J by 2 bases, leaving 10 bases between them. Germline CDR1 reads SGHRS; CDR2 reads YFSETQ. This CDR3 region has 13 residues. CDR3 coding DNA: TGCGCCAGCAGCACACCGACAACCTACGAGCAGTACTTC. Translation: CASSTPTTYEQYF.

The genes are TRBV18 and TRBJ1-5; tentatively, D is TRBD1 (6 bases). Germline assignment: CDR1 KGHSH and CDR2 LQKENI. With 3 bases removed from V and 2 bases from J, the gap between germline ends came to 14 bases. CDR3 size: 16 residues. CDR3 nucleotides: TGTGCCAGCTCACCTAGGGGGGACCAGGGCAATCAGCCCCAGCATTTT. It translates to CASSPRGDQGNQPQHF.

J is TRBJ2-3 and V is TRBV4-1; D not certain. The CDR3 consists of 15 residues. The germline CDR1 and CDR2 sequences are MGHRA and YSYEKL. V lost 6 bases and J lost 0, with 13 bases in between. In DNA form, the CDR3 reads TGCGCCAGCAGTCAGGTAACCGCTAGCACAGATACGCAGTATTTT. This encodes CASSQVTASTDTQYF.

This clone appeared a single time. V gene TRBV4-2 combines with J gene TRBJ1-1, with 8 bases aligning to TRBD1. Germline CDR1 is LGHNA and CDR2 is YNFKEQ. The CDR3 is made up of 15 amino acids. Trimming cost V 3 bases and J 2 bases; bases outside gene matches: 5. The CDR3 sequence: CASSQGDRSNTEAFF. The DNA of the CDR3 is TGTGCCAGCAGCCAGGGGGACAGGAGTAACACTGAAGCTTTCTTT.

The rearrangement uses TRBV24-1 and TRBJ1-4; D gene ambiguous. CDR3 size: 13 residues. The germline V gene has CDR1 KGHDR and CDR2 SFDVKD. The V end was cut by 3 bases, the J end by 16 bases, with 17 bases between. CDR3 nucleotides: TGTGCCACCAGTGATCGGAGACCCCCGGTCCGGTTTTTT. Translated: CATSDRRPPVRFF.

V usage is TRBV7-6 and J usage is TRBJ1-6; D gene ambiguous. Germline V CDR1 and CDR2: SGHVS, FNYEAQ. Trimming removed 1 base from V and 7 bases from J, with 14 bases in between. The CDR3 loop spans 16 amino acids. CDR3 in amino acids: CASSLEPAGGNSPLHF. CDR3 sequence (DNA): TGTGCCAGCAGCTTAGAGCCCGCCGGAGGGAATTCACCCCTCCACTTT.

The V and J genes are TRBV7-8 and TRBJ2-1; D gene unclear. The V and J ends lost 2 bases and 8 bases respectively, with 10 bases between them. In germline, CDR1 is SGHVS, CDR2 FQNEAQ. The CDR3 is made up of 13 amino acids. Here the CDR3 reads CASSLFSIHEQFF. CDR3 nucleotides: TGTGCCAGCAGCTTATTTAGTATCCATGAGCAGTTCTTC.

The chain combines TRBV4-1 with TRBJ2-2; 8 bases are a match to TRBD2. The germline gives CDR1 MGHRA, CDR2 YSYEKL. The CDR3 extends over 17 amino acids. Unmatched junction bases numbered 13, after V lost 1 base and J lost 9 bases. The chain's CDR3 is CASSQGPGTRIIRELFF. The CDR3 DNA sequence: TGCGCCAGCAGCCAAGGACCCGGGACTAGAATAATCCGGGAGCTGTTTTTT.

J is TRBJ1-3 and V is TRBV5-1; D is ambiguous. The CDR3 is 16 amino acids. Germline V gene lookup returns CDR1 SGHRS and CDR2 YFSETQ. Trimming left V 0 bases short and J 0 bases short, with 10 bases between. CDR3 DNA sequence: TGCGCCAGCAGCTTGGAGGCAGGAGACTCTGGAAACACCATATATTTT. This gives the protein CASSLEAGDSGNTIYF.

This clone occurred once. The chain couples TRBV12-3 or TRBV12-4 to TRBJ2-5, with D possibly called TRBD1 or TRBD2 (6 bases each). The V end lost 10 bases, the J end lost 0 bases, and 12 bases lay between the germline ends. This CDR3 is 13 amino acids long. The chain's CDR3 is CATRGQYQETQYF. The CDR3 DNA reads TGTGCCACCCGGGGGCAGTACCAAGAGACCCAGTACTTC.

V is TRBV6-4 and J is TRBJ2-1; D is possibly TRBD2 (6 bases). Trimming shortened V by 0 bases and J by 6 bases, and 15 bases separated the two germline ends. CDR1 and CDR2 (germline): MRHNA, SNTAGT. This CDR3 has 16 amino acids. CDR3 region: CASSDSGREEANEQFF. CDR3 nucleotides: TGTGCCAGCAGTGACTCAGGCAGGGAGGAGGCCAATGAGCAGTTCTTC.

This clone occurred a few times. V and J are TRBV7-9 and TRBJ1-6; D might be TRBD1 (6 bases). There are 15 residues in the CDR3. The germline V gene has CDR1 SEHNR and CDR2 FQNEAQ (reference sequence). The ends were cut back, 3 bases at V and 8 bases at J, with 14 bases in the middle. The CDR3 loop is CASSLGDRIHSPLHF. In nucleotides, the CDR3 is TGTGCCAGCAGCTTGGGTGACAGGATTCATTCACCCCTCCACTTT.

The CDR3 protein is CASSDWLTFDRTSSYEQYF. CDR3 in DNA: TGTGCCAGCAGTGACTGGCTGACTTTCGACAGGACCTCCTCCTACGAGCAGTACTTC. J is TRBJ2-7 and V is TRBV2; D is possibly TRBD1 (6 bases). In germline, CDR1 is SNHLY, CDR2 FYNNEI. Between the trimmed V and J ends, which lost 3 bases and 0 bases, there was a span of 24 bases. The CDR3 length is 19 residues.

This clone was seen only once. The gene calls are TRBV2 and TRBJ2-5; tentatively, D is TRBD1 (6 bases). The V end was cut by 8 bases, the J end by 3 bases, with 13 bases between. This CDR3 region has 13 residues. Germline CDR1 and CDR2: SNHLY and FYNNEI. Written as DNA, the CDR3 is TGTGCCAGCCGGCTCGACAGGAAAGAGACCCAGTACTTC. Translating it yields CASRLDRKETQYF.